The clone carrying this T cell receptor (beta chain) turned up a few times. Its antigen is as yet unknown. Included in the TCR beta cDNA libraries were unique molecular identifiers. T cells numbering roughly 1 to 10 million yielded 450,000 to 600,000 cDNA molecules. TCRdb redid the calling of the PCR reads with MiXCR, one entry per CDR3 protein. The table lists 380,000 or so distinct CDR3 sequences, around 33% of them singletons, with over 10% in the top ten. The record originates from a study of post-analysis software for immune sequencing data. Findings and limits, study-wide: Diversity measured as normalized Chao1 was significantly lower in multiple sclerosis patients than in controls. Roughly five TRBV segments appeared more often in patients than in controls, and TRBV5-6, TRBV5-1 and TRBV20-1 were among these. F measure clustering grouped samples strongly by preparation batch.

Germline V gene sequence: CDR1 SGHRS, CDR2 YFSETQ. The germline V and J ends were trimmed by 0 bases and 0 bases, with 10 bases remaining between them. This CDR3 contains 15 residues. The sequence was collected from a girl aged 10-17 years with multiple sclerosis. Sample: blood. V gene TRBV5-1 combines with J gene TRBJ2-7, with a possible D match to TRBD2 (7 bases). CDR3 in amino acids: CASSLEGGDSYEQYF. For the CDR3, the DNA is TGCGCCAGCAGCTTGGAAGGGGGGGACTCCTACGAGCAGTACTTC.